The clone carrying this T cell receptor (beta chain) was observed many times. The data were obtained in a study of spatial heterogeneity in lung cancer. TCRdb passed the 5' RACE reads through MiXCR, listing each CDR3 protein once. The sample includes 40,000 to 55,000 distinct CDR3 sequences, around 6.8% seen only once; the top ten take 40% to 45%. The CDR3 runs to 18 residues. V was clipped by 2 bases and J by 9 bases; unmatched bases: 16. Germline V lookup: CDR1 SGHRS, CDR2 YFSETQ. Time point here: sample taken at primary tumor resection. Whole RNA from tumor, nontumor lung or frozen PBMC was sequenced unsorted.

The sequenced sample was PBMCs, obtained at surgery. This rearrangement joins TRBV5-1 to TRBJ1-6; TRBD1 aligns across 8 bases. This sequence was found in a female donor with early-stage non-small cell lung cancer. The CDR3 DNA reads TGCGCCAGCAGCTTCGATGTCCCGGGACAGGTTATGGGTTCACCCCTCCACTTT. As protein: CASSFDVPGQVMGSPLHF.